The 20 T cell receptor beta chains below come from one sample, sequenced in a study of shared clonotypes between healthy human individuals. Method: immunoSEQ multiplex PCR; TCRdb's copy keeps in-frame clones and lacks some. The sample carries millions of clones, roughly 94% recorded once. Sequences were obtained from naive CD4+ T cells sorted from blood. Subset indicated: CD45RA+ positively selected. The receptors come from a man aged 18 to 30 in good health.

The V gene is TRBV5-1, the J gene TRBJ1-5; D unclear. V was pared by 1 base and J by 4 bases, with 6 bases between. The CDR3 has 13 residues. Germline CDR1 is SGHRS and CDR2 is YFSETQ. CDR3 sequence reads: CASSLRGNQPQHF. The CDR3 DNA sequence: TGCGCCAGCAGCTTGCGAGGGAATCAGCCCCAGCATTTT.

J is TRBJ1-2 and V is TRBV9; no reliable D call. CDR3 length: 14 residues. The germline V and J ends were trimmed by 6 bases and 5 bases, with 17 bases remaining between them. CDR1 is SGDLS and CDR2 is YYNGEE in the germline V gene. The CDR3 loop is CASKNSNIPYGYTF. The CDR3 region has the DNA TGTGCCAGCAAGAACAGCAATATTCCTTATGGCTACACCTTC. Full variable domain (rest looked up from reference TRBV9 and TRBJ1-2): DSGVTQTPKHLITATGQRVTLRCSPRSGDLSVYWYQQSLDQGLQFLIQYYNGEERAKGNILERFSAQQFPDLHSELNLSSLELGDSALYFCASKNSNIPYGYTFGSGTRLTVV.

The J gene is TRBJ2-5, the V gene TRBV28, with D possibly being TRBD1 (6 bases). V was pared by 6 bases and J by 2 bases, with 16 bases between. Germline values: CDR1 MDHEN, CDR2 SYDVKM. The CDR3 is 15 residues long. CDR3 protein: CASSQGTSTQETQYF. CDR3 coding DNA: TGTGCCAGCAGCCAGGGGACATCAACTCAAGAGACCCAGTACTTC.

This chain connects TRBV19 to TRBJ1-2; 8 nucleotides line up with TRBD1. With V trimmed by 6 bases and J by 4 bases, 1 base remained unmatched. The CDR3 extends over 12 amino acids. In germline, CDR1 is LNHDA, CDR2 SQIVND (reference sequence). CDR3 amino acids: CASRTGGYGYTF. As DNA, the CDR3 is TGTGCCAGTAGAACAGGGGGCTATGGCTACACCTTC.

The gene calls are TRBV30 and TRBJ1-2, with TRBD1 matching over 11 bases. Germline assignment: CDR1 GTSNPN and CDR2 SVGIG (reference sequence). The CDR3 is 14 amino acids. After removal of 3 bases from V and 7 bases from J, the junction contained 7 bases not matched to a gene. As DNA, the CDR3 is TGTGCCTGGAGCGCGGACAGGGGGCCAAGTGGCTACACCTTC. Protein sequence: CAWSADRGPSGYTF.

This clone was observed once. The rearrangement links TRBV6-5 to TRBJ1-1, with D perhaps TRBD1 (6 bases). Looked up from germline, CDR1 is MNHEY and CDR2 is SVGAGI. The V end was cut by 7 bases, the J end by 1 base, with 10 bases between. The CDR3 runs to 13 residues. The DNA for the CDR3 is TGTGCCAGCACGAGGGGGAAGAACACTGAAGCTTTCTTT. Translated, it gives CASTRGKNTEAFF.

Regarding this clone: The sample has other DNA sequences that encode this CDR3 too. The chain has TRBV5-1 and TRBJ1-1; 7 bases align to TRBD1. The germline V gene encodes CDR1 SGHRS and CDR2 YFSETQ. V shed 4 bases and J 2 bases; nucleotides not matched to a gene: 5. CDR3 length: 14 amino acids. The CDR3 sequence: CASSPGQTNTEAFF. Here the CDR3 DNA reads TGCGCCAGCAGCCCGGGACAGACCAACACTGAAGCTTTCTTT.

V is TRBV13 and J is TRBJ2-7, with 9 bases matching TRBD1. With V trimmed by 5 bases and J by 2 bases, 7 bases remained unmatched. The germline gives CDR1 PRHDT, CDR2 FYEKMQ (reference sequence). This CDR3 comprises 15 residues. CDR3 residues: CASSPRTGAAYEQYF. CDR3 in DNA: TGTGCCAGCAGCCCCAGGACAGGGGCAGCCTACGAGCAGTACTTC.

This clone was detected once. This chain joins TRBV14 and TRBJ2-2, with D unclear. Trimming removed 2 bases at V and 5 bases at J, with 9 bases between. The CDR3 is made up of 14 amino acids. Germline values: CDR1 SGHDN, CDR2 FVKESK. CDR3 amino acids: CASSQFLRTGELFF. The DNA of the CDR3 is TGTGCCAGCAGCCAATTTCTCAGGACCGGGGAGCTGTTTTTT. The full variable domain, rest sourced from reference TRBV14 and TRBJ2-2, is EAGVTQFPSHSVIEKGQTVTLRCDPISGHDNLYWYRRVMGKEIKFLLHFVKESKQDESGMPNNRFLAERTGGTYSTLKVQPAELEDSGVYFCASSQFLRTGELFFGEGSRLTVL.

CDR3 loop: CASSQGPGGPLYNEQFF. DNA for the CDR3: TGCGCCAGCAGCCAAGGCCCGGGAGGGCCCTTATACAATGAGCAGTTCTTC. The gene calls are TRBV4-1 and TRBJ2-1; TRBD2 aligns across 8 bases. The germline CDR1 and CDR2 sequences are MGHRA and YSYEKL. This CDR3 region has 17 residues. J lost 4 bases, V lost 1 base, and 9 bases had no gene match.

The chain is built from TRBV28 and TRBJ1-2, with TRBD1 identical over 10 bases. Germline lookup yields CDR1 MDHEN and CDR2 SYDVKM. The CDR3 totals 17 residues. With 5 bases clipped from V and 6 bases from J, the junction kept 15 bases outside the gene matches. For the CDR3, the DNA is TGTGCCAGCAGTATGACAGGGGGCGTATTGATCCTCCATGGCTACACCTTC. Translating gives CASSMTGGVLILHGYTF.

To note about this clone: The sample carries other DNA sequences with the same CDR3. In DNA form, the CDR3 reads TGCGCCAGCAGCCTGGGACTAGCGGGGGCAGATACGCAGTATTTT. It yields the protein CASSLGLAGADTQYF. This chain joins TRBV5-1 and TRBJ2-3; 14 nucleotides agree with TRBD2. Germline loops: CDR1 SGHRS, CDR2 YFSETQ. CDR3 length: 15 amino acids. V was clipped by 4 bases and J by 4 bases; unmatched bases: 2.

The rearrangement uses TRBV9 and TRBJ1-6, with D hard to call. The CDR3 contains 14 residues. The V end lost 4 bases, the J end lost 7 bases, and 12 bases lay between the germline ends. Germline-derived CDR1 and CDR2 are SGDLS and YYNGEE. This chain's CDR3 is CASSLRTGNSPLHF. The CDR3 nucleotides are TGTGCCAGCAGCTTGCGGACTGGGAATTCACCCCTCCACTTT.

V and J are TRBV2 and TRBJ2-1; possibly TRBD2 for D (5 bases). Looked up from germline, CDR1 is SNHLY and CDR2 is FYNNEI. The CDR3 has 14 residues. V shed 4 bases and J shed 6 bases, with 13 bases lying between them. The CDR3 region is CASSVNRGVNEQFF. The CDR3 DNA follows: TGTGCCAGCAGTGTTAACCGGGGAGTCAATGAGCAGTTCTTC.

A word on this clone: This same CDR3 is encoded by further DNA sequences in the sample. For the CDR3, the DNA is TGTGCCAGCAGTCCTCGGACAGGGGCGAACACTGAAGCTTTCTTT. Its protein product is CASSPRTGANTEAFF. V gene TRBV27 combines with J gene TRBJ1-1; 9 bases fit TRBD1. This CDR3 spans 15 amino acids. The V segment lost 5 bases and the J segment 1 base; nucleotides outside the gene matches: 5. CDR1 and CDR2 (germline): MNHEY, SMNVEV (reference sequence).

The chain joins TRBV6-5 to TRBJ2-1; TRBD2 aligns across 7 bases. In germline, CDR1 is MNHEY, CDR2 SVGAGI. J gave up 1 base and V 2 bases, and 2 bases lay outside the gene matches. The CDR3 has 15 residues. CDR3 residues: CASSYGAGSYNEQFF. Written as DNA, the CDR3 is TGTGCCAGCAGTTACGGAGCGGGATCCTACAATGAGCAGTTCTTC.

This chain links TRBV10-3 with TRBJ2-1; possibly TRBD1 or TRBD2 for D (5 bases each). The CDR3 extends over 16 amino acids. V was pared by 6 bases and J by 0 bases, with 15 bases between. The germline CDR1 and CDR2 sequences are ENHRY and SYGVKD. The CDR3 region is CAISLGAGNSYNEQFF. CDR3 DNA: TGTGCCATCAGCCTCGGGGCAGGGAACTCCTACAATGAGCAGTTCTTC.

This clone was observed once. The CDR3, as DNA: TGCGCCAGCAGCCAAGGACCCGTGGGGACCCAGTACTTC. Protein: CASSQGPVGTQYF. The chain recombines TRBV4-1 with TRBJ2-5; D gene unclear. Germline V gene sequence: CDR1 MGHRA, CDR2 YSYEKL. Between the trimmed V and J ends, which lost 1 base and 7 bases, there was a span of 10 bases. The CDR3 runs to 13 residues.

This rearrangement joins TRBV29-1 to TRBJ2-3; D call uncertain. CDR3 length: 13 residues. V was shortened by 5 bases and J by 3 bases, with 12 bases between the two germline ends. Looked up from germline, CDR1 is SQVTM and CDR2 is ANQGSEA. This CDR3 is CSVFWVGTDTQYF. The CDR3 DNA reads as TGCAGCGTTTTCTGGGTGGGGACAGATACGCAGTATTTT.

Turning to this clone: The same CDR3 arises from other DNA sequences in this sample as well. The chain uses TRBV4-1 and TRBJ1-6; 7 bases are shared with TRBD1. J was trimmed by 0 bases and V by 0 bases; bases with no gene match: 2. Per germline, CDR1 MGHRA and CDR2 YSYEKL. CDR3 length: 17 amino acids. CDR3 nucleotide sequence: TGCGCCAGCAGCCAAGAGACAGGGAGCTCCTATAATTCACCCCTCCACTTT. Its protein product is CASSQETGSSYNSPLHF.